The clone carrying this T cell receptor (beta chain) was observed many times. Antigen: not known. After removal of 3 bases from V and 1 base from J, the junction contained 5 bases not matched to a gene. The V gene's germline CDR1 is SQVTM and CDR2 ANQGSEA. CDR3 length: 17 residues. Unique molecular identifiers were used to barcode this TCRbeta library. TCRdb ran MiXCR on the PCR reads and lists one entry per CDR3 protein. The sample lists 700,000 or so distinct CDR3 sequences; around 13% were seen once. These data belong to a study of T-cell reconstitution after alpha-beta-depleted transplantation in children. Study-level points and caveats: One year post-transplant, T-cell counts and diversity were largely derived from T cells produced anew. The high TCRbeta diversity at day 60 in some patients came from surviving recipient T cells and thymic progenitors. Roughly two months post-transplant, alpha-beta T cells reportedly originated from several hundred graft clones that had expanded.

The source of this sequence is a girl aged 2-10 years with congenital amegakaryocytic thrombocytopenia, due to receive a stem cell transplant. This specimen was PBMCs, taken before TCRalphabeta/CD19-depleted stem cell transplant. The chain has TRBV29-1 and TRBJ2-1; 14 nucleotides agree with TRBD2. Here the CDR3 reads CSVEGLAGVRSYNEQFF. The CDR3 nucleotides are TGCAGCGTTGAGGGACTAGCGGGAGTGCGGTCCTACAATGAGCAGTTCTTC.